This T cell receptor beta chain was profiled in a study of blood T cells in healthy people across ages. All donors came from Russia, were Caucasian and healthy, and spanned ages roughly 6 to 100. A remark on this clonotype: Its matching antigen is unknown.

A second PCR of 7 to 11 cycles used a sample-barcoded 5' primer and a J-beta primer mix. Paired-end reads containing CDR3 totaled no fewer than 2.5 million for each sample. Via MiXCR, TCRdb re-called the 5' RACE reads, giving one row per CDR3 protein. The table records some 780,000 distinct CDR3 sequences, around 50% of them present only once. Study-level findings and limits: Considered underestimates were the diversity estimates obtained from one million T cells.

Germline values: CDR1 SGHDT, CDR2 YYEEEE. V was clipped by 1 base and J by 3 bases; unmatched bases: 4. The CDR3 is 15 amino acids. This sequence was found in a man in his forties or fifties in good health. The chain has TRBV5-6 and TRBJ2-5; 9 bases line up with TRBD2. The specimen was blood. In DNA form, the CDR3 reads TGTGCCAGCAGCTTGAGGCTAGCGGGGAAAGAGACCCAGTACTTC. It codes for CASSLRLAGKETQYF.